This entry describes one TCR beta chain. CDR1 and CDR2 from the germline V gene are SGHTS and YDEGEE. The CDR3 contains 15 residues. Trimming at V came to 0 bases and at J to 5 bases, leaving 3 bases not matched to a gene. Under the authors' procedure: Estimated nucleated cell counts came from reference gene primer amplification. This table comes from immunoSEQ multiplex PCR, and its TCRdb copy is limited to in-frame clones, with some not included. For V, J and clone size, that table is used; D and trimming come from the DNA. Seen here are around 57,000 clones, about 81% observed once, and the top ten hold about 22%. The data belong to a study of blood T cell repertoires in COVID-19. Study overall: COVID-19 samples collected from the United States, Italy and Spain covered acute and convalescent phases. Sample material is recorded as cDNA or gDNA derived from T cells, B-cell-depleted T cells, or PBMCs.

This rearrangement joins TRBV5-8 to TRBJ1-4; 8 bases align to TRBD1. The sequence came from an older woman with acute or convalescent COVID-19. The source material was peripheral blood. The CDR3 here is CASSLGTGRNEKLFF. The CDR3 DNA reads TGTGCCAGCAGCTTGGGGACAGGGAGGAATGAAAAACTGTTTTTT. The full variable domain, completed using reference TRBV5-8 and TRBJ1-4, is EAGVTQSPTHLIKTRGQQATLRCSPISGHTSVYWYQQALGLGLQFLLWYDEGEERNRGNFPPRFSGRQFPNYSSELNVNALELEDSALYLCASSLGTGRNEKLFFGSGTQLSVL.